These 11 T cell receptor beta chains were all obtained from the same sample, sequenced in a study of cytomegalovirus exposure and HLA in healthy donors. The study ran its PCR with 60 Vbeta and 13 Jbeta primers. The assay was immunoSEQ multiplex PCR, and TCRdb's table has in-frame clones only and misses some. The top ten clones hold about 0.58% of a sample with over 200,000 clones, around 80% of them seen once. The sample comprised PBMCs. All receptors come from a middle-aged woman in good health and CMV-seronegative.

The chain carries TRBV5-4 and TRBJ1-1; the D gene is possibly TRBD1 (6 bases). The germline V gene encodes CDR1 SGHNT and CDR2 YYREEE (reference sequence). The V gene lost 4 bases and the J gene lost 4 bases, with 11 bases spanning the gap. The CDR3 runs to 13 residues. As DNA, the CDR3 is TGTGCCAGCAGCCCAACAGGGATCACTGAAGCTTTCTTT. Residues: CASSPTGITEAFF.

The chain combines TRBV9 with TRBJ2-2; D might be TRBD1 (5 bases). The CDR3 length is 15 residues. Between the trimmed V and J ends, which lost 1 base and 5 bases, there was a span of 12 bases. Germline V gives CDR1 SGDLS, CDR2 YYNGEE. CDR3 region: CASSVTGFGTGELFF. For the CDR3, the DNA is TGTGCCAGCAGCGTAACAGGCTTCGGGACCGGGGAGCTGTTTTTT.

The chain recombines TRBV4-3 with TRBJ2-7; the D gene is possibly TRBD2 (5 bases). Trimming stripped 4 bases from V and 0 bases from J, with 13 bases between. The CDR3 has 15 amino acids. CDR1 is LGHNA and CDR2 is YSLEER in the germline V gene. CDR3 residues: CASSRERSHSYEQYF. The CDR3, as DNA: TGCGCCAGCAGCCGCGAGCGGTCCCACTCCTACGAGCAGTACTTC.

The V gene is TRBV2, the J gene TRBJ1-1; D remains unclear. The CDR3 extends over 14 amino acids. The germline gives CDR1 SNHLY, CDR2 FYNNEI. Trimming shortened V by 4 bases and J by 3 bases, and 12 bases separated the two germline ends. CDR3 in DNA: TGTGCCAGCAGTGTTGAGGGTAGGGACACTGAAGCTTTCTTT. Protein product: CASSVEGRDTEAFF. The full variable domain, in which reference TRBV2 and TRBJ1-1 provide the parts outside the CDR3, is EPEVTQTPSHQVTQMGQEVILRCVPISNHLYFYWYRQILGQKVEFLVSFYNNEISEKSEIFDDQFSVERPDGSNFTLKIRSTKLEDSAMYFCASSVEGRDTEAFFGQGTRLTVV.

CDR3 amino acids: CASSDKPAGISYEQYF. The DNA of the CDR3 is TGTGCCAGCAGCGACAAACCGGCGGGAATCTCCTACGAGCAGTACTTC. The chain is built from TRBV7-9 and TRBJ2-7; TRBD2 might be the D (6 bases). V lost 5 bases to trimming and J lost 0 bases, with 17 bases between them. The length of the CDR3 is 16 residues. Germline lookup yields CDR1 SEHNR and CDR2 FQNEAQ (reference sequence).

The chain links TRBV11-1 to TRBJ1-6, with 9 positions matching TRBD1. CDR3 length: 16 amino acids. Germline V gene sequence: CDR1 SGHAT, CDR2 FQDESV (reference sequence). J was trimmed by 7 bases and V by 2 bases; bases with no gene match: 6. The CDR3 DNA reads TGTGCCAGCAGCTTATCCCGAGGACAGGGGAATTCACCCCTCCACTTT. Its protein product is CASSLSRGQGNSPLHF.

V gene TRBV5-4 combines with J gene TRBJ1-1; D gene uncertain. V dropped 0 bases and J dropped 7 bases, with 13 bases sitting between them. The CDR3 consists of 14 residues. The V gene's germline CDR1 is SGHNT and CDR2 YYREEE (reference sequence). DNA for the CDR3: TGTGCCAGCAGCTTGGAGAAACAATTTTATGAAGCTTTCTTT. It yields the protein CASSLEKQFYEAFF.

The rearrangement links TRBV6-5 to TRBJ2-5; TRBD1 matches at 9 bases. V shed 6 bases and J 1 base; nucleotides not matched to a gene: 6. The CDR3 contains 15 residues. Germline V lookup: CDR1 MNHEY, CDR2 SVGAGI. The CDR3 DNA follows: TGTGCCAGCAGCCAGGGACAGGGTCCCCAAGAGACCCAGTACTTC. It encodes CASSQGQGPQETQYF.

The chain recombines TRBV25-1 with TRBJ1-2; 7 positions match TRBD1. The CDR3 is made up of 14 amino acids. Germline V gives CDR1 MGHDK, CDR2 SYGVNS. V dropped 5 bases and J dropped 4; count of bases not matched to a gene: 7. The CDR3 DNA follows: TGTGCCAGCAGTACCCTGGGACAGTCCTATGGCTACACCTTC. Its translation is CASSTLGQSYGYTF.

The gene calls are TRBV7-9 and TRBJ2-5; D might be TRBD2 (6 bases). Trimming stripped 8 bases from V and 10 bases from J, with 14 bases between. Germline-derived CDR1 and CDR2 are SEHNR and FQNEAQ (reference sequence). CDR3 size: 11 residues. The CDR3 region is CASHAGEDQYF. DNA of the CDR3: TGTGCCAGCCATGCCGGGGAGGACCAGTACTTC.

J is TRBJ1-6 and V is TRBV4-2; D remains ambiguous. V dropped 0 bases and J dropped 9 bases, with 3 bases sitting between them. The CDR3 has 12 amino acids. Germline values: CDR1 LGHNA, CDR2 YNFKEQ. CDR3 in amino acids: CASSQDRSPLHF. In DNA, the CDR3 is TGTGCCAGCAGCCAAGACCGTTCACCCCTCCACTTT.